This T cell receptor beta chain is drawn from a study of vaccination effects on CD4 cells after COVID-19. TCRdb's table, derived via immunoSEQ multiplex PCR, lists solely in-frame clones and lacks some. The sample has tens of thousands of clones; 75% to 85% are singletons. As regards this clone: Its antigen is not identified.

Ahead of sequencing, the ViraFEST assay grew antigen-specific CD4+ T cells using viral peptide pools. The authors isolated CD4+ T cells after 9 to 10 days of culture. Participants got two doses of BNT162b2 or mRNA-1273 vaccine. Germline CDR1 KGHDR, CDR2 SFDVKD. CDR3 length: 14 residues. The trim removed 5 bases at V and 2 bases at J, leaving 4 bases unmatched. Study-wide results and limits: Common cold coronavirus cross-reactivity was shown by only 1 of 255 vaccine-induced clones in healthy vaccinees.

The chain links TRBV24-1 to TRBJ2-5, with TRBD1 matching over 7 bases. This sequence was found in a human donor who received a COVID-19 vaccine. Specimen: CD4+ T cells from PBMCs cultured with HCoV-OC43 spike peptides, collected after COVID-19 vaccination. Subset specified: HCoV-OC43 spike overlapping peptide pool stimulation. The CDR3 DNA is TGTGCCACCAGTGCTCCGGGACAGCAAGAGACCCAGTACTTC. It specifies CATSAPGQQETQYF.